The next 21 T cell receptor beta chains were all read from a single sample in a study of blood T cell repertoires in COVID-19. Profiled with immunoSEQ multiplex PCR; TCRdb holds only in-frame clones, not every one. Here the sample spans some 78,000 clones, 80% to 90% being singletons. The source material was peripheral blood. These receptors came from a man aged 50 to 59 with active or convalescent COVID-19.

The table lists this clone with a count of one. The chain joins TRBV29-1 to TRBJ1-1; 8 bases agree with TRBD1. Germline V gene sequence: CDR1 SQVTM, CDR2 ANQGSEA. V dropped 7 bases and J dropped 0; count of bases not matched to a gene: 4. The CDR3 is 13 amino acids. CDR3 residues: CSAWTGLNTEAFF. The CDR3 DNA sequence: TGCAGCGCTTGGACAGGGCTGAACACTGAAGCTTTCTTT. Full variable domain (remainder filled in from reference TRBV29-1 and TRBJ1-1): SAVISQKPSRDICQRGTSLTIQCQVDSQVTMMFWYRQQPGQSLTLIATANQGSEATYESGFVIDKFPISRPNLTFSTLTVSNMSPEDSSIYLCSAWTGLNTEAFFGQGTRLTVV.

The chain carries TRBV5-6 and TRBJ1-1; D is undetermined. V was pared by 6 bases and J by 1 base, with 13 bases between. The CDR3 loop spans 14 amino acids. CDR1 is SGHDT, CDR2 YYEEEE, per germline. The CDR3 here is CASTPGGENTEAFF. The CDR3, as DNA: TGTGCCAGCACCCCGGGAGGAGAGAACACTGAAGCTTTCTTT.

The CDR3 bases are TGTGCCAGCAGCCCGACTAGCTCCAAGAGGTTCTCCTACAATGAGCAGTTCTTC. It encodes CASSPTSSKRFSYNEQFF. The chain links TRBV11-2 to TRBJ2-1; 7 bases are shared with TRBD2. The CDR3 covers 18 residues. V lost 5 bases and J lost 0; bases outside the gene matches: 13. Germline assignment: CDR1 SGHAT and CDR2 FQNNGV.

The rearrangement links TRBV7-7 to TRBJ2-3, with TRBD2 matching over 13 bases. V lost 5 bases, J lost 0 bases, and 8 bases stayed unmatched. Germline-derived CDR1 and CDR2 are SSHAT and FNYEAQ (reference sequence). This CDR3 is built from 18 residues. CDR3 nucleotide sequence: TGTGCCAGCAGCCGGACTAGCGGGGGCCCTTTTAGCACAGATACGCAGTATTTT. Protein: CASSRTSGGPFSTDTQYF.

The chain joins TRBV11-3 to TRBJ2-3, with 8 positions matching TRBD2. From germline, CDR1 is SGHNT and CDR2 YENEEA. With V trimmed by 1 base and J by 4 bases, 4 bases remained unmatched. The CDR3 contains 15 residues. The CDR3 loop is CASSLVAGGADTQYF. The CDR3 bases are TGTGCCAGCAGCTTAGTTGCGGGAGGCGCAGATACGCAGTATTTT.

The rearrangement joins TRBV5-1 to TRBJ2-5, with 7 positions matching TRBD1. The J segment lost 7 bases and the V segment lost 1 base, leaving 10 bases of the junction unmatched. The CDR3 runs to 15 residues. Germline values: CDR1 SGHRS, CDR2 YFSETQ. The CDR3 loop reads CASSLSSDRPRTQYF. CDR3 DNA: TGCGCCAGCAGCTTGTCATCGGACAGGCCGAGGACCCAGTACTTC.

This clone is a singleton in its sample. This sequence joins TRBV15 and TRBJ1-2, with 7 bases identical to TRBD1. CDR3 length: 16 residues. CDR1 is LNHNV, CDR2 YYDKDF, per germline (reference sequence). V shed 1 base and J 4 bases; nucleotides not matched to a gene: 9. CDR3 in DNA: TGTGCCACCAGCAGAGTGTCGAGGGGGCTCGGCTATGGCTACACCTTC. It codes for CATSRVSRGLGYGYTF.

The chain has TRBV11-3 and TRBJ2-5, with no clear D. V was cut by 5 bases and J by 1 base, with 14 bases left in between. This CDR3 has 15 residues. Germline CDR1 SGHNT, CDR2 YENEEA. CDR3 sequence reads: CASSPDGESQETQYF. CDR3 DNA sequence: TGTGCCAGCAGCCCAGATGGTGAATCCCAAGAGACCCAGTACTTC.

This clone was detected once. DNA of the CDR3: TGTGCCAGCAGCTTGTACGGGGGGGATTCACCCCTCCACTTT. Translated, it gives CASSLYGGDSPLHF. This rearrangement joins TRBV5-5 to TRBJ1-6; tentatively, D is TRBD1 (5 bases). The CDR3 is 14 residues long. Trimming took 1 base from V and 8 from J, leaving 10 bases between them. CDR1 is SGHKS, CDR2 YYEKEE, per germline (reference sequence).

The J gene is TRBJ1-2, the V gene TRBV7-8; possibly TRBD1 for D (6 bases). The CDR3 has 19 residues. Per the germline V gene, CDR1 is SGHVS and CDR2 is FQNEAQ. V lost 0 bases to trimming and J lost 3 bases, with 23 bases between them. CDR3 bases: TGTGCCAGCAGCTTAGCGGGAGTTGGACAGAAGTACAAAGACTATGGCTACACCTTC. It specifies CASSLAGVGQKYKDYGYTF.

This clone was seen a single time. The V and J genes are TRBV28 and TRBJ2-1, with 11 bases aligning to TRBD2. Germline-derived CDR1 and CDR2 are MDHEN and SYDVKM. This CDR3 has 15 residues. V gave up 7 bases and J gave up 4 bases; unmatched junction bases: 6. The CDR3 DNA sequence: TGTGCCAGCATCCTGACTAGCGGGGCTTACAATGAGCAGTTCTTC. It yields the protein CASILTSGAYNEQFF.

The chain couples TRBV14 to TRBJ2-7; 11 bases line up with TRBD2. The germline gives CDR1 SGHDN, CDR2 FVKESK. The CDR3 length is 15 residues. The trim removed 0 bases at V and 7 bases at J, leaving 5 bases unmatched. DNA for the CDR3: TGTGCCAGCAGCCAAGATTGGGGACTAGCGGTGGAGCAGTACTTC. It codes for CASSQDWGLAVEQYF.

The J gene is TRBJ1-2, the V gene TRBV10-3, with TRBD1 matching over 11 bases. This CDR3 spans 12 amino acids. Germline CDR1 is ENHRY and CDR2 is SYGVKD. The V and J ends lost 10 bases and 5 bases, in that order; junction bases with no gene match: 3. The CDR3 loop reads CATGTGGYGYTF. The CDR3 coding sequence is TGTGCCACCGGGACAGGGGGATATGGCTACACCTTC.

This clone was seen just once. The J gene is TRBJ2-7, the V gene TRBV9, with 9 positions matching TRBD2. Germline V gene sequence: CDR1 SGDLS, CDR2 YYNGEE. Trimming cost V 0 bases and J 6 bases; bases outside gene matches: 19. The CDR3 is made up of 19 amino acids. CDR3 protein: CASSVALTTPREGPGEQYF. DNA for the CDR3: TGTGCCAGCAGCGTAGCCCTCACTACGCCGCGGGAGGGCCCGGGCGAGCAGTACTTC. The variable domain in full, with the rest retrieved from reference TRBV9 and TRBJ2-7, is DSGVTQTPKHLITATGQRVTLRCSPRSGDLSVYWYQQSLDQGLQFLIQYYNGEERAKGNILERFSAQQFPDLHSELNLSSLELGDSALYFCASSVALTTPREGPGEQYFGPGTRLTVT.

The chain couples TRBV11-2 to TRBJ2-2, with D tentatively TRBD2 (6 bases). The ends were cut back, 4 bases at V and 6 bases at J, with 15 bases in the middle. The CDR3 extends over 15 amino acids. CDR1 and CDR2 from the germline V gene are SGHAT and FQNNGV. CDR3 bases: TGTGCCAGCAGCTCACTTCAACTAGCCTCCGGGGAGCTGTTTTTT. Translation: CASSSLQLASGELFF.

J is TRBJ1-2 and V is TRBV14, with 10 bases lining up with TRBD1. This CDR3 region has 16 residues. CDR1 and CDR2 (germline): SGHDN, FVKESK. V trimming: 4 bases; J trimming: 4 bases; junction bases outside the gene matches: 9. The CDR3 reads CASSPHWGQGSYGYTF. DNA for the CDR3: TGTGCCAGCAGCCCCCACTGGGGACAGGGGAGCTATGGCTACACCTTC. Looking up the rest from reference TRBV14 and TRBJ1-2 gives the full variable domain: EAGVTQFPSHSVIEKGQTVTLRCDPISGHDNLYWYRRVMGKEIKFLLHFVKESKQDESGMPNNRFLAERTGGTYSTLKVQPAELEDSGVYFCASSPHWGQGSYGYTFGSGTRLTVV.

This clone was recorded a few times. CDR3 amino acids: CAISELQGAGELFF. The CDR3, as DNA: TGTGCCATCAGTGAGTTACAGGGGGCCGGGGAGCTGTTTTTT. The chain recombines TRBV10-3 with TRBJ2-2; 8 bases agree with TRBD1. From germline, CDR1 is ENHRY and CDR2 SYGVKD. CDR3 size: 14 residues. Trimming cost V 1 base and J 6 bases; bases outside gene matches: 1.

This rearrangement joins TRBV5-5 to TRBJ1-5; TRBD1 agrees at 9 bases. Trimming took 3 bases from V and 6 from J; bases not matched to a gene: 7. The germline gives CDR1 SGHKS, CDR2 YYEKEE (reference sequence). The CDR3 length is 15 residues. This chain's CDR3 is CASSWTGETSQPQHF. CDR3 in DNA: TGTGCCAGCAGCTGGACAGGGGAAACGAGTCAGCCCCAGCATTTT. Full variable domain (outside the CDR3, taken from reference TRBV5-5 and TRBJ1-5): DAGVTQSPTHLIKTRGQQVTLRCSPISGHKSVSWYQQVLGQGPQFIFQYYEKEERGRGNFPDRFSARQFPNYSSELNVNALLLGDSALYLCASSWTGETSQPQHFGDGTRLSIL.

This clone was counted a single time. The rearrangement links TRBV3-1 (or the pseudogene TRBV3-2) to TRBJ2-1; 12 bases map to TRBD2. From germline, CDR1 is LGHDT and CDR2 YNNKEL (reference sequence). The CDR3 runs to 13 residues. The CDR3 DNA is TGTGCTGTCAGACTAGCGGGAGTTGGTGAGCAGTTCTTC. Amino acids: CAVRLAGVGEQFF.

The chain carries TRBV19 and TRBJ2-5, with 7 positions matching TRBD2. Looked up from germline, CDR1 is LNHDA and CDR2 is SQIVND (reference sequence). This CDR3 is built from 16 residues. Trimming at V came to 0 bases and at J to 5 bases, leaving 9 bases not matched to a gene. The CDR3 DNA reads TGTGCCAGTAGTATAGATTTGTCGGGGGGAAGGGAGACCCAGTACTTC. Its protein product is CASSIDLSGGRETQYF.

The chain has TRBV12-5 and TRBJ2-1, with D maybe TRBD1 (5 bases). The CDR3 is made up of 13 amino acids. Looked up from germline, CDR1 is LGHNT and CDR2 is FRNRAP. Trimming stripped 7 bases from V and 5 bases from J, with 12 bases between. CDR3 sequence: CASVLDRDNEQFF. In nucleotides, the CDR3 is TGTGCTAGTGTTTTAGACAGAGACAATGAGCAGTTCTTC. Supplemented by reference TRBV12-5 and TRBJ2-1, the full variable domain reads DARVTQTPRHKVTEMGQEVTMRCQPILGHNTVFWYRQTMMQGLELLAYFRNRAPLDDSGMPKDRFSAEMPDATLATLKIQPSEPRDSAVYFCASVLDRDNEQFFGPGTRLTVL.